These T cell receptor beta chains were read from a single sample in a study of T cells after yellow fever vaccination. TCRdb processed the 5' RACE reads anew with MiXCR; each CDR3 protein has one entry. This repertoire shows some 560,000 distinct CDR3 sequences, around a sixth found once; its top ten account for roughly 17%. Sequenced here: PBMCs, sampled 4 to 5 days after the first yellow fever vaccination. All receptors come from a man aged 18-30 years who received the YFV17D yellow fever vaccine. Each CDR3 is given with its conserved first and last residue. D genes are given only for firm matches. Size is omitted from some rows. Given values are once, few, many or a class for expanded clones.

d_call: .; j_call: TRBJ1-4; clone_size: once; v_call: TRBV5-6; cdr3_aa: CASSLYPVQEEKLFF; cdr3_nt: TGTGCCAGCAGCTTGTACCCTGTCCAGGAAGAAAAACTGTTTTTT
d_call: TRBD2; j_call: TRBJ2-5; clone_size: .; v_call: TRBV7-3; cdr3_aa: CARKIAGALQETQYF; cdr3_nt: TGTGCCAGGAAAATAGCGGGAGCCCTTCAAGAGACCCAGTACTTC
d_call: TRBD1; j_call: TRBJ1-3; clone_size: .; v_call: TRBV7-9; cdr3_aa: CASSLGGGGSLGNTIYF; cdr3_nt: TGTGCCAGCAGCTTAGGTGGAGGGGGCTCCCTCGGAAACACCATATATTTT
d_call: .; j_call: TRBJ1-5; clone_size: few; v_call: TRBV12-3/TRBV12-4; cdr3_aa: CASSPQGIGQPQHF; cdr3_nt: TGTGCCAGCAGCCCACAGGGTATAGGTCAGCCCCAGCATTTT
d_call: TRBD2; j_call: TRBJ2-3; clone_size: few; v_call: TRBV5-1; cdr3_aa: CASGTIDTQYF; cdr3_nt: TGCGCCAGCGGGACTATAGATACGCAGTATTTT
d_call: .; j_call: TRBJ2-1; clone_size: .; v_call: TRBV5-1; cdr3_aa: CASSLDAGRLSYNEQFF; cdr3_nt: TGCGCCAGCAGCTTGGACGCGGGCCGTTTATCCTACAATGAGCAGTTCTTC
d_call: .; j_call: TRBJ2-7; clone_size: .; v_call: TRBV20-1; cdr3_aa: CSAAKGISYEQYF; cdr3_nt: TGCAGTGCTGCCAAGGGAATCTCCTACGAGCAGTACTTC
d_call: .; j_call: TRBJ1-4; clone_size: .; v_call: TRBV5-1; cdr3_aa: CASSHGTLATNEKLFF; cdr3_nt: TGCGCCAGCAGCCATGGGACGCTTGCAACTAATGAAAAACTGTTTTTT
d_call: TRBD1; j_call: TRBJ2-1; clone_size: .; v_call: TRBV5-1; cdr3_aa: CASSLDTGALYNEQFF; cdr3_nt: TGCGCCAGCAGCTTGGATACAGGGGCGCTCTACAATGAGCAGTTCTTC
d_call: TRBD1; j_call: TRBJ2-1; clone_size: .; v_call: TRBV7-9; cdr3_aa: CASSPWTGGDEQFF; cdr3_nt: TGTGCCAGCAGCCCATGGACAGGGGGCGATGAGCAGTTCTTC
d_call: .; j_call: TRBJ2-1; clone_size: .; v_call: TRBV24-1; cdr3_aa: CATSDLLRTDDSYNEQFF; cdr3_nt: TGTGCCACCAGTGATTTGTTACGGACGGACGACTCCTACAATGAGCAGTTCTTC
d_call: .; j_call: TRBJ2-7; clone_size: .; v_call: TRBV7-8; cdr3_aa: CASSLPQGMSYEQYF; cdr3_nt: TGTGCCAGCAGCTTGCCCCAGGGTATGAGCTACGAGCAGTACTTC
d_call: TRBD2; j_call: TRBJ2-5; clone_size: few; v_call: TRBV4-3; cdr3_aa: CASSQQTSGGGETQYF; cdr3_nt: TGCGCCAGCAGCCAACAGACTAGCGGGGGCGGAGAGACCCAGTACTTC
d_call: TRBD1; j_call: TRBJ1-4; clone_size: few; v_call: TRBV12-3/TRBV12-4; cdr3_aa: CASSFGQGDEKLFF; cdr3_nt: TGTGCCAGCAGTTTTGGACAGGGTGATGAAAAACTGTTTTTT
d_call: .; j_call: TRBJ2-1; clone_size: .; v_call: TRBV7-9; cdr3_aa: CASSLSEVRQFF; cdr3_nt: TGTGCCAGCAGCTTATCGGAAGTTAGGCAGTTCTTC
d_call: TRBD1; j_call: TRBJ2-5; clone_size: few; v_call: TRBV9; cdr3_aa: CASSVAQGGRETQYF; cdr3_nt: TGTGCCAGCAGCGTAGCACAGGGGGGCAGGGAGACCCAGTACTTC
d_call: .; j_call: TRBJ1-2; clone_size: many; v_call: TRBV7-2; cdr3_aa: CASSLAGGGSGYTF; cdr3_nt: TGTGCCAGCAGCTTAGCCGGCGGGGGGAGTGGCTACACCTTC
d_call: .; j_call: TRBJ1-4; clone_size: few; v_call: TRBV12-3/TRBV12-4; cdr3_aa: CASKEGEKLFF; cdr3_nt: TGTGCCAGCAAGGAGGGGGAAAAACTGTTTTTT
d_call: TRBD2; j_call: TRBJ2-1; clone_size: few; v_call: TRBV9; cdr3_aa: CASSVARGRVNEQFF; cdr3_nt: TGTGCCAGCAGCGTAGCTCGGGGGAGGGTCAATGAGCAGTTCTTC
d_call: .; j_call: TRBJ2-5; clone_size: few; v_call: TRBV4-2; cdr3_aa: CASSQVGQEEETQYF; cdr3_nt: TGTGCCAGCAGCCAAGTGGGCCAGGAAGAAGAGACCCAGTACTTC
d_call: .; j_call: TRBJ2-1; clone_size: many; v_call: TRBV29-1; cdr3_aa: CSVEAGASGSYNEQFF; cdr3_nt: TGCAGCGTTGAGGCGGGGGCCTCGGGGAGCTACAATGAGCAGTTCTTC
d_call: .; j_call: TRBJ2-5; clone_size: .; v_call: TRBV7-3; cdr3_aa: CASSSRRGETQYF; cdr3_nt: TGTGCCAGCAGCTCAAGGAGAGGAGAGACCCAGTACTTC
d_call: .; j_call: TRBJ2-7; clone_size: few; v_call: TRBV2; cdr3_aa: CASSEAPLRGYEQYF; cdr3_nt: TGTGCCAGCAGTGAAGCCCCCCTACGGGGATACGAGCAGTACTTC
d_call: TRBD1; j_call: TRBJ2-7; clone_size: many; v_call: TRBV27; cdr3_aa: CASRDSGYEQYF; cdr3_nt: TGTGCCAGTAGGGACAGTGGCTACGAGCAGTACTTC
d_call: .; j_call: TRBJ1-2; clone_size: .; v_call: TRBV4-2; cdr3_aa: CASSGGARDYGYTF; cdr3_nt: TGTGCCAGCAGCGGGGGGGCGCGGGACTATGGCTACACCTTC
d_call: TRBD1; j_call: TRBJ1-2; clone_size: .; v_call: TRBV11-1; cdr3_aa: CASSDRGRRYGYTF; cdr3_nt: TGTGCCAGCTCAGACAGGGGGCGCCGCTATGGCTACACCTTC
d_call: .; j_call: TRBJ2-2; clone_size: .; v_call: TRBV7-3; cdr3_aa: CASSLWSVNTGELFF; cdr3_nt: TGTGCCAGCAGCTTATGGTCGGTGAACACCGGGGAGCTGTTTTTT
d_call: .; j_call: TRBJ1-5; clone_size: .; v_call: TRBV6-1; cdr3_aa: CASRESFSNQPQHF; cdr3_nt: TGTGCCAGTAGGGAGTCATTTAGCAATCAGCCCCAGCATTTT
d_call: .; j_call: TRBJ1-6; clone_size: .; v_call: TRBV20-1; cdr3_aa: CSARTESAPLHF; cdr3_nt: TGCAGTGCACGGACAGAGAGCGCACCCCTCCACTTT
d_call: TRBD1; j_call: TRBJ2-7; clone_size: .; v_call: TRBV5-1; cdr3_aa: CASSLTPGGEYEQYF; cdr3_nt: TGCGCCAGCAGCTTGACCCCAGGGGGCGAGTACGAGCAGTACTTC
d_call: .; j_call: TRBJ2-3; clone_size: .; v_call: TRBV7-6; cdr3_aa: CASSLASSPDAVDTQYF; cdr3_nt: TGTGCCAGCAGCTTAGCCAGTTCCCCGGACGCGGTAGATACGCAGTATTTT